This entry features one TCR beta chain sequence. The antigen remains undetermined. This sample was included in a study of radiotherapy plus CTLA-4 blockade in lung cancer. About the study: Across the patients, objective responses occurred in more than 15%, and disease control in approximately 30%. The study's findings and limits: With interferon-beta, early dynamics of blood T cell clones were reported to best predict response. An expansion of tumor-derived TCR clones occurred in blood after radiotherapy plus ipilimumab.

The repertoire was sequenced with immunoSEQ multiplex PCR; TCRdb's copy has only in-frame clones and lacks some. The sample lists 40,000 to 50,000 clones, 60% to 80% seen once, with 8.5% to 10% in the top ten. Focal radiation was given together with CTLA-4 blockade (ipilimumab) to patients with chemo-refractory metastatic non-small-cell lung cancer. Germline V gives CDR1 MGHDK, CDR2 SYGVNS. The CDR3 has 16 residues. J gave up 4 bases and V 2 bases, and 9 bases lay outside the gene matches. The TCR originated in a human donor with non-small cell lung cancer who had stable disease on radiotherapy plus ipilimumab. Material: peripheral blood, obtained from a patient treated with radiotherapy plus ipilimumab. This rearrangement joins TRBV25-1 to TRBJ2-3, with 7 bases lining up with TRBD2. The CDR3 sequence is CASSEGGRGFADTQYF. Written as DNA, the CDR3 is TGTGCCAGCAGTGAAGGCGGGCGGGGGTTCGCAGATACGCAGTATTTT.